This entry describes one TCR beta chain. The entry originates in a study of T cell changes during pregnancy in multiple sclerosis. CDR1 SGHTA and CDR2 FQGNSA come from the germline V gene. The length of the CDR3 is 13 residues. The J segment lost 5 bases and the V segment lost 3 bases, leaving 4 bases of the junction unmatched. TCRdb's table, derived via immunoSEQ multiplex PCR, lists solely in-frame clones and lacks some. The sample records 40,000 to 50,000 clones, about 89% being singletons. This TCR came from a female donor with multiple sclerosis, enrolled in a pregnancy study. The chain employs TRBV7-2 and TRBJ2-7, with TRBD2 matching 7 bases. The sample in question was CD8+ T cells from peripheral blood mononuclear cells, obtained after pregnancy. CDR3: CASSLDTSDEQYF. CDR3 nucleotides: TGTGCCAGCAGCTTGGACACTAGCGACGAGCAGTACTTC.